A single sample is the source of the 24 T cell receptor beta chains below, sequenced in a study of memory CD4+ T cells and cytomegalovirus serostatus. The sort gate was single viable CD3+CD4+CD8-CD45RO+ cells for memory CD4+ T cells. Profiling relied on immunoSEQ multiplex PCR, and the TCRdb table lists in-frame clones only, not all of them. This repertoire shows 45,000 to 65,000 clones, around 83% found once; its top ten account for 1.1% to 1.5%. The sequenced material came from memory CD4+ T cells from blood. These receptors all stem from an adult in good health and CMV-seropositive.

This chain links TRBV7-3 with TRBJ2-2; unclear D gene. The CDR3 totals 13 residues. Germline loops: CDR1 SGHTA, CDR2 FQGTGA. V lost 1 base to trimming and J lost 5 bases, with 5 bases between them. The DNA for the CDR3 is TGTGCCAGCAGCTTAAGTGGTACCGGGGAGCTGTTTTTT. As protein: CASSLSGTGELFF. The entire variable domain, with the rest obtained from reference TRBV7-3 and TRBJ2-2, is as follows: GAGVSQTPSNKVTEKGKYVELRCDPISGHTALYWYRQSLGQGPEFLIYFQGTGAADDSGLPNDRFFAVRPEGSVSTLKIQRTERGDSAVYLCASSLSGTGELFFGEGSRLTVL.

The V and J genes are TRBV7-3 and TRBJ2-6; D uncertain. The CDR3 runs to 14 residues. The V gene's germline CDR1 is SGHTA and CDR2 FQGTGA. Trimming stripped 5 bases from V and 3 bases from J, with 8 bases between. CDR3 bases: TGTGCCAGCAGCATTAGAAGTGGGGCCAACGTCCTGACTTTC. As protein: CASSIRSGANVLTF.

The chain uses TRBV7-2 and TRBJ1-1; 7 nucleotides line up with TRBD1. This CDR3 contains 17 residues. The trim removed 5 bases at V and 2 bases at J, leaving 14 bases unmatched. Germline loops: CDR1 SGHTA, CDR2 FQGNSA. The CDR3 region has the DNA TGTGCCAGCAGCCCCGTCCCAGGGGGGATCATAAACACTGAAGCTTTCTTT. This codes for CASSPVPGGIINTEAFF.

This chain joins TRBV5-6 and TRBJ1-2, with TRBD1 matching 11 bases. Germline lookup yields CDR1 SGHDT and CDR2 YYEEEE. Trimming at V came to 7 bases and at J to 8 bases, leaving 16 bases not matched to a gene. The CDR3 contains 16 residues. The CDR3 spells CASERGLGQGAEGYTF. Written as DNA, the CDR3 is TGTGCCAGCGAACGCGGCCTTGGACAGGGGGCGGAGGGCTACACCTTC. The entire variable domain, with the rest obtained from reference TRBV5-6 and TRBJ1-2, is as follows: DAGVTQSPTHLIKTRGQQVTLRCSPKSGHDTVSWYQQALGQGPQFIFQYYEEEERQRGNFPDRFSGHQFPNYSSELNVNALLLGDSALYLCASERGLGQGAEGYTFGSGTRLTVV.

This chain joins TRBV7-6 and TRBJ2-7, with TRBD2 matching over 10 bases. V was pared by 5 bases and J by 2 bases, with 9 bases of the junction left unmatched. From germline, CDR1 is SGHVS and CDR2 FNYEAQ. This CDR3 is 16 amino acids long. This CDR3 is CASSETRTSGTYEQYF. CDR3 sequence (DNA): TGTGCCAGCAGCGAGACTCGGACTAGCGGTACCTACGAGCAGTACTTC. The complete variable domain, with remaining parts taken from reference TRBV7-6 and TRBJ2-7, reads GAGVSQSPRYKVTKRGQDVALRCDPISGHVSLYWYRQALGQGPEFLTYFNYEAQQDKSGLPNDRFSAERPEGSISTLTIQRTEQRDSAMYRCASSETRTSGTYEQYFGPGTRLTVT.

This CDR3 is CASSPDLDGYTF. DNA for the CDR3: TGCGCCAGCAGCCCCGACCTCGATGGCTACACCTTC. V is TRBV5-1 and J is TRBJ1-2; D gene ambiguous. V lost 4 bases to trimming and J lost 6 bases, with 10 bases between them. Germline CDR1 reads SGHRS; CDR2 reads YFSETQ. This CDR3 region has 12 residues.

The chain carries TRBV7-2 and TRBJ1-5; D gene ambiguous. Germline CDR1 is SGHTA and CDR2 is FQGNSA. The CDR3 is 15 residues long. Trimming stripped 1 base from V and 7 bases from J, with 14 bases between. In DNA, the CDR3 is TGTGCCAGCAGCTTAGTTAAGGGAATGGGCCAGCCCCAGCATTTT. Translated: CASSLVKGMGQPQHF.

This sequence joins TRBV4-2 and TRBJ2-2; 12 nucleotides align to TRBD2. J was trimmed by 6 bases and V by 4 bases; bases with no gene match: 9. The CDR3 totals 17 residues. Germline-derived CDR1 and CDR2 are LGHNA and YNFKEQ. CDR3 DNA: TGTGCCAGCAGCCGCACGACTAGCGGGAGAGGGGCCGGGGAGCTGTTTTTT. Protein product: CASSRTTSGRGAGELFF.

V gene TRBV28 combines with J gene TRBJ2-7; D gene ambiguous. CDR3 length: 13 residues. V was trimmed by 10 bases and J by 2 bases, leaving 15 bases between them. From germline, CDR1 is MDHEN and CDR2 SYDVKM. CDR3 nucleotide sequence: TGTGCCACCGATTCCACCCCGACCTACGAGCAGTACTTC. This codes for CATDSTPTYEQYF.

This clone has more than one count but fewer than ten. This rearrangement joins TRBV7-8 to TRBJ2-5; D may match TRBD1 or TRBD2 (5 bases each). Trimming removed 3 bases at V and 7 bases at J, with 6 bases between. The CDR3 has 11 residues. Germline CDR1 SGHVS, CDR2 FQNEAQ. CDR3: CASSFGGTQYF. The DNA of the CDR3 is TGTGCCAGCAGCTTTGGGGGGACCCAGTACTTC.

The chain couples TRBV5-4 to TRBJ2-1; D may match TRBD1 or TRBD2 (5 bases each). V gave up 4 bases and J gave up 11 bases, with 13 bases separating them. This CDR3 region has 12 residues. Germline V gene sequence: CDR1 SGHNT, CDR2 YYREEE (reference sequence). The CDR3 sequence: CASSAGTVKQFF. CDR3 bases: TGTGCCAGCAGCGCCGGGACGGTAAAGCAGTTCTTC.

The rearrangement links TRBV30 to TRBJ1-5; perhaps TRBD1 as D (5 bases). Per germline, CDR1 GTSNPN and CDR2 SVGIG (reference sequence). The CDR3 contains 16 residues. Trimming stripped 1 base from V and 3 bases from J, with 16 bases between. CDR3: CAWSARNGQVNQPQHF. CDR3 DNA: TGTGCCTGGAGTGCTCGAAACGGACAAGTCAATCAGCCCCAGCATTTT.

This clone was counted a few times. DNA for the CDR3: TGTGCCAGCAGTGAATACAGCGGAGACTACGAGCAGTACTTC. Translated: CASSEYSGDYEQYF. This chain uses TRBV6-1 with TRBJ2-7; a possible D gene is TRBD2 (5 bases). In germline, CDR1 is MNHNS, CDR2 SASEGT. V shed 2 bases and J shed 3 bases, with 11 bases lying between them. The CDR3 is 14 residues long.

The chain has TRBV5-1 and TRBJ2-5; 10 nucleotides agree with TRBD1. The length of the CDR3 is 15 residues. Germline V lookup: CDR1 SGHRS, CDR2 YFSETQ. The J segment lost 5 bases and the V segment lost 3 bases, leaving 7 bases of the junction unmatched. CDR3 DNA sequence: TGCGCCAGCAGCTCAGACGGGACAGGGGTGGAGACCCAGTACTTC. Residues: CASSSDGTGVETQYF. The full variable domain, completed using reference TRBV5-1 and TRBJ2-5, is KAGVTQTPRYLIKTRGQQVTLSCSPISGHRSVSWYQQTPGQGLQFLFEYFSETQRNKGNFPGRFSGRQFSNSRSEMNVSTLELGDSALYLCASSSDGTGVETQYFGPGTRLLVL.

The chain recombines TRBV5-1 with TRBJ2-2; D not resolved. The germline V gene encodes CDR1 SGHRS and CDR2 YFSETQ. The length of the CDR3 is 14 residues. Trimming removed 4 bases from V and 5 bases from J, with 12 bases in between. CDR3 sequence reads: CASSPGWRTGELFF. CDR3 DNA sequence: TGCGCCAGCAGCCCGGGTTGGAGAACCGGGGAGCTGTTTTTT.

The rearrangement uses TRBV19 and TRBJ1-5; D ambiguous. Germline V gives CDR1 LNHDA, CDR2 SQIVND (reference sequence). The V gene lost 3 bases and the J gene lost 8 bases, with 17 bases spanning the gap. This CDR3 has 15 amino acids. In DNA form, the CDR3 reads TGTGCCAGTAGTATCGGCGGTTTGGCAATGAAGCCCCAGCATTTT. The encoded protein is CASSIGGLAMKPQHF.

The chain uses TRBV5-5 and TRBJ2-4; possibly TRBD2 for D (6 bases). V was clipped by 3 bases and J by 1 base, with 14 bases between them. Germline V lookup: CDR1 SGHKS, CDR2 YYEKEE (reference sequence). The CDR3 consists of 16 residues. CDR3 residues: CASSWDFSRAKNIQYF. The CDR3 DNA is TGTGCCAGCAGCTGGGACTTCTCCCGGGCCAAAAACATTCAGTACTTC. The whole variable domain, filled in from reference TRBV5-5 and TRBJ2-4, reads DAGVTQSPTHLIKTRGQQVTLRCSPISGHKSVSWYQQVLGQGPQFIFQYYEKEERGRGNFPDRFSARQFPNYSSELNVNALLLGDSALYLCASSWDFSRAKNIQYFGAGTRLSVL.

J is TRBJ1-3 and V is TRBV9, with D maybe TRBD1 (6 bases). CDR1 SGDLS and CDR2 YYNGEE come from the germline V gene. The V gene lost 2 bases and the J gene lost 5 bases, with 11 bases spanning the gap. The CDR3 has 14 amino acids. CDR3 in DNA: TGTGCCAGCAGCGTCTCACAGGGCAGAAACACCATATATTTT. Translating gives CASSVSQGRNTIYF.

The V and J genes are TRBV18 and TRBJ2-7, with 11 nucleotides matching TRBD2. Losses at the gene ends were 4 bases for V and 1 base for J; bases not matched to a gene: 6. Germline-derived CDR1 and CDR2 are KGHSH and LQKENI. The CDR3 runs 16 residues. The CDR3 is CASSLGTSGQSYEQYF. CDR3 sequence (DNA): TGTGCCAGCTCACTCGGGACTAGCGGTCAGTCCTACGAGCAGTACTTC.

The J gene is TRBJ2-3, the V gene TRBV25-1; D call uncertain. Looked up from germline, CDR1 is MGHDK and CDR2 is SYGVNS. The CDR3 is 14 residues long. The V and J ends lost 0 bases and 4 bases respectively, with 8 bases between them. The CDR3 loop reads CASSEYDGPDTQYF. The CDR3 bases are TGTGCCAGCAGTGAATACGATGGTCCAGATACGCAGTATTTT.

The chain recombines TRBV7-9 with TRBJ1-2; tentative D call: TRBD1 (5 bases). V gave up 5 bases and J gave up 1 base, with 14 bases separating them. CDR3 length equals 15 residues. Germline values: CDR1 SEHNR, CDR2 FQNEAQ (reference sequence). The CDR3 region is CASSASGRFNYGYTF. The CDR3 nucleotides read TGTGCCAGCAGCGCATCAGGGCGCTTTAACTATGGCTACACCTTC. Variable domain in full (rest from reference TRBV7-9 and TRBJ1-2): DTGVSQNPRHKITKRGQNVTFRCDPISEHNRLYWYRQTLGQGPEFLTYFQNEAQLEKSRLLSDRFSAERPKGSFSTLEIQRTEQGDSAMYLCASSASGRFNYGYTFGSGTRLTVV.

The V call is TRBV30, the J call TRBJ2-3, with D perhaps matching TRBD1 (6 bases). Germline CDR1 is GTSNPN and CDR2 is SVGIG (reference sequence). The CDR3 runs 14 residues. V dropped 3 bases and J dropped 6 bases, with 16 bases sitting between them. This chain's CDR3 is CAWRSQDRLDTQYF. The CDR3 DNA reads TGTGCCTGGAGGAGCCAAGACAGGTTGGATACGCAGTATTTT.

The chain combines TRBV5-6 with TRBJ2-1; D call uncertain. The V end lost 1 base, the J end lost 8 bases, and 13 bases lay between the germline ends. The CDR3 has 14 amino acids. Germline loops: CDR1 SGHDT, CDR2 YYEEEE. This CDR3 is CASSLLGKGDEQFF. As DNA, the CDR3 is TGTGCCAGCAGCTTGTTGGGGAAAGGTGATGAGCAGTTCTTC.

The rearrangement links TRBV28 to TRBJ1-5; a weak D match, TRBD1 (6 bases). This CDR3 is 15 amino acids long. Deletions cut 5 bases from V and 3 bases from J, with 14 bases between. The germline V gene has CDR1 MDHEN and CDR2 SYDVKM. The CDR3 DNA follows: TGTGCCAGCAGTCGGGGCAGGGGACCCAATCAGCCCCAGCATTTT. This encodes CASSRGRGPNQPQHF.